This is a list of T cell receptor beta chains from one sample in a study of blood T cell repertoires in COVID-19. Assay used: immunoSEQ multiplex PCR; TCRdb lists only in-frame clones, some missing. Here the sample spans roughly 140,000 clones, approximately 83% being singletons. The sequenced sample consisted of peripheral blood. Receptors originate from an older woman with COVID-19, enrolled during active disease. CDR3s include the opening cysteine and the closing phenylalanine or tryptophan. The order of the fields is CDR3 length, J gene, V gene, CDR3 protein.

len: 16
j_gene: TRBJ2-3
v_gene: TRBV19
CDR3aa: CASSIGASGVADTQYF

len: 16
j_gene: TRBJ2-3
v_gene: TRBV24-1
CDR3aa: CATSDTTSGVIDTQYF

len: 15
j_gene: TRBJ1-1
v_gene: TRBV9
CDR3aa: CASSARQGSRTEAFF

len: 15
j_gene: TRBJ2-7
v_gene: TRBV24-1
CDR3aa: CATSDTGQGAYEQYF

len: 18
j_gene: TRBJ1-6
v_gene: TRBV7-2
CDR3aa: CASSFRGAESSYNSPLHF

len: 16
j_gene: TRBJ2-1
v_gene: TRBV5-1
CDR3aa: CASSLEGGRSYNEQFF

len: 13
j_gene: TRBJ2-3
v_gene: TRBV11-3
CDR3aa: CASSPTPADTQYF

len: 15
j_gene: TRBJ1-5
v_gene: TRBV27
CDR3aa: CASGREHGGNQPQHF

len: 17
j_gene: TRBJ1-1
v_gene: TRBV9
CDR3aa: CASSADWGGAVGTEAFF

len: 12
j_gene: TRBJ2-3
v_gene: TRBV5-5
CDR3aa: CASSVAEDTQYF

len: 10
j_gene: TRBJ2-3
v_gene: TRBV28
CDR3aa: CASSDTIEYF

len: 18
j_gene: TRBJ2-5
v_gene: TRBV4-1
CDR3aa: CASSQALAGYGGQETQYF

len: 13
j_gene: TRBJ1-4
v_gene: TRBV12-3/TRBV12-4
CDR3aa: CASTQTGNEKLFF

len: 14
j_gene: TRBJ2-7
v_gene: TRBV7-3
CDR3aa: CASSLGPGRYEQYF

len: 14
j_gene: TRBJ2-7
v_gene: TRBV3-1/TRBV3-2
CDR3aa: CASSRSGTGNKQYF

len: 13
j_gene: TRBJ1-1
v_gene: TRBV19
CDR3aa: CASSVQGDTEAFF

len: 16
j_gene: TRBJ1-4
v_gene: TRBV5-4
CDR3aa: CASSFSGQRHNEKLFF

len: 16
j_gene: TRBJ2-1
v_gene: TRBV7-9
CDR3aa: CASSFGAGLSYNEQFF

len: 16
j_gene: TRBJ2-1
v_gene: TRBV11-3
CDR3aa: CASSRMGGFSYNEQFF

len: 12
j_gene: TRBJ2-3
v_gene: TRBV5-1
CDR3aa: CASSPYTDTQYF